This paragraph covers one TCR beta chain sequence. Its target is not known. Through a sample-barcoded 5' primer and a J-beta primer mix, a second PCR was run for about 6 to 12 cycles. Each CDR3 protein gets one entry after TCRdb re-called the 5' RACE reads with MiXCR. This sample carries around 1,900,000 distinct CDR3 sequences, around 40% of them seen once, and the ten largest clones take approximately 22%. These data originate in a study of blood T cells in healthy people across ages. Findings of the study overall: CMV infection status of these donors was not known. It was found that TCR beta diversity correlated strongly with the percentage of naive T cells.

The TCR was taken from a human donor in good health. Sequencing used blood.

CDR3 sequence (DNA): TGTGCCAGCAGTTTAGAACCGGTGGGGGCGGCTTTCTTT. It is translated as CASSLEPVGAAFF. This chain joins TRBV28 and TRBJ1-1; a possible D gene is TRBD1 (6 bases). The CDR3 covers 13 residues. Germline-derived CDR1 and CDR2 are MDHEN and SYDVKM. V was pared by 2 bases and J by 11 bases, with 15 bases between.